This is a list of T cell receptor beta chains from one sample in a study of cytomegalovirus exposure and HLA in healthy donors. Assay used: immunoSEQ multiplex PCR; TCRdb lists only in-frame clones, some missing. This table holds some 180,000 clones, approximately 84% found once. Sequenced input: PBMCs. The receptors here all came from a man aged 30 to 39 in good health and CMV-seropositive. Each CDR3 is given with its conserved first and last residue. D genes are given only for firm matches. Rows may omit the clone size; those that give it use once, few, many or a size class.

NA | TRBJ2-7 | TRBV10-3 | TRBD2 | CAISVTSGRLEQYF | TGTGCCATCAGTGTGACTAGCGGGAGGCTTGAGCAGTACTTC
NA | TRBJ2-3 | TRBV7-6 | TRBD2 | CASSLTAAGGRDTQYF | TGTGCCAGCAGCTTAACGGCAGCGGGAGGTCGAGATACGCAGTATTTT
NA | TRBJ2-1 | TRBV7-3 | TRBD2 | CASSSTSGRANEQFF | TGTGCCAGCAGCTCGACTAGCGGGAGGGCCAATGAGCAGTTCTTC
NA | TRBJ2-1 | TRBV4-1 | TRBD2 | CASSQGTSGRSPEQFF | TGCGCCAGCAGCCAAGGGACTAGCGGGAGGAGTCCCGAGCAGTTCTTC
few | TRBJ1-1 | TRBV6-5 | NA | CASSYSRELNTEAFF | TGTGCCAGCAGTTACTCGAGGGAATTGAACACTGAAGCTTTCTTT
NA | TRBJ2-3 | TRBV7-2 | NA | CASSFSHAVDTQYF | TGTGCCAGCAGCTTTAGCCACGCCGTGGATACGCAGTATTTT
NA | TRBJ1-4 | TRBV6-5 | NA | CASARDYVGEKLFF | TGTGCCAGCGCCAGGGACTATGTGGGAGAAAAACTGTTTTTT
NA | TRBJ1-4 | TRBV15 | NA | CATSRENRNNEKLFF | TGTGCCACCAGCAGAGAAAACAGAAACAATGAAAAACTGTTTTTT
NA | TRBJ1-4 | TRBV6-6 | TRBD1 | CASSPTGSRENEKLFF | TGTGCCAGCAGCCCGACAGGGAGCCGAGAGAATGAAAAACTGTTTTTT
NA | TRBJ2-1 | TRBV4-1 | NA | CASSQGVVEGDEQFF | TGCGCCAGCAGCCAAGGAGTGGTAGAAGGAGATGAGCAGTTCTTC
NA | TRBJ2-3 | TRBV11-3 | TRBD2 | CASSLERGGWDTQYF | TGTGCCAGCAGCTTAGAGCGGGGGGGTTGGGATACGCAGTATTTT
NA | TRBJ2-1 | TRBV4-1 | TRBD2 | CASSQRAGAINEQFF | TGCGCCAGCAGCCAACGTGCGGGAGCCATAAATGAGCAGTTCTTC
NA | TRBJ2-7 | TRBV27 | TRBD1 | CASKGRGEDRVSEQYF | TGTGCCAGCAAGGGTAGGGGGGAGGACAGGGTATCCGAGCAGTACTTC
NA | TRBJ1-2 | TRBV7-2 | NA | CASSLKAGLNYGYTF | TGTGCCAGCAGCTTAAAGGCAGGGCTTAACTATGGCTACACCTTC
NA | TRBJ2-5 | TRBV5-1 | TRBD2 | CASSLVLAGAQETQYF | TGCGCCAGCAGCTTGGTTCTAGCGGGAGCTCAAGAGACCCAGTACTTC
NA | TRBJ2-3 | TRBV2 | NA | CASSDQPYPTDTQYF | TGTGCCAGCAGTGACCAACCCTACCCCACAGATACGCAGTATTTT
NA | TRBJ2-1 | TRBV7-9 | TRBD1 | CASTLTGGWYNEQFF | TGTGCCAGCACCCTTACAGGGGGCTGGTACAATGAGCAGTTCTTC
NA | TRBJ2-1 | TRBV9 | TRBD2 | CASSPAGLAGVNEQFF | TGTGCCAGCAGCCCCGCAGGGCTAGCGGGAGTAAATGAGCAGTTCTTC
NA | TRBJ1-1 | TRBV6-6 | NA | CASSYGGDGDTEAFF | TGTGCCAGCAGTTACGGAGGGGACGGGGACACTGAAGCTTTCTTT
NA | TRBJ2-1 | TRBV6-1 | TRBD2 | CASSEARGAGLNEQFF | TGTGCCAGCAGTGAAGCGAGGGGAGCGGGACTCAATGAGCAGTTCTTC
NA | TRBJ1-2 | TRBV5-1 | NA | CASSSVSGRAVYGYTF | TGCGCCAGCAGCTCTGTCTCCGGGAGGGCCGTCTATGGCTACACCTTC
NA | TRBJ1-5 | TRBV6-5 | NA | CASSYFPGQPQHF | TGTGCCAGCAGTTACTTCCCAGGTCAGCCCCAGCATTTT
NA | TRBJ1-3 | TRBV5-4 | TRBD1 | CASTGGESGNTIYF | TGTGCCAGCACAGGGGGCGAGAGTGGAAACACCATATATTTT
NA | TRBJ1-1 | TRBV5-1 | NA | CASSFGIVGDTEAFF | TGCGCCAGCAGCTTCGGTATAGTAGGGGACACTGAAGCTTTCTTT
NA | TRBJ2-7 | TRBV5-4 | NA | CASSFGSAYEQYF | TGTGCCAGCAGCTTCGGGAGTGCCTACGAGCAGTACTTC
NA | TRBJ2-2 | TRBV7-9 | TRBD2 | CASSSTSGRHANTGELFF | TGTGCCAGCAGCAGCACTAGCGGGAGACACGCGAACACCGGGGAGCTGTTTTTT
once | TRBJ1-2 | TRBV5-1 | TRBD1 | CASSPDRGYYGYTF | TGCGCCAGCAGCCCAGACAGGGGCTACTATGGCTACACCTTC
NA | TRBJ2-1 | TRBV7-9 | TRBD2 | CASSSGLVLAGHEQFF | TGTGCCAGCAGCTCAGGACTAGTTCTGGCGGGTCATGAGCAGTTCTTC
NA | TRBJ1-1 | TRBV19 | NA | CASSIGQGSTEAFF | TGTGCCAGTAGTATAGGGCAGGGAAGCACTGAAGCTTTCTTT